A selection of T cell receptor beta chains follows, all from one sample in a study of blood T cell repertoires in COVID-19. Clones were sequenced by immunoSEQ multiplex PCR, and TCRdb holds only the in-frame ones, with some missing. The sample has 250,000 to 350,000 clones; roughly 90% are singletons. Specimen: peripheral blood. Source of these receptors: a woman in her twenties or thirties with COVID-19, enrolled during active disease. The CDR3 runs from the conserved cysteine through the conserved F or W. Each record gives: D gene, clone size, CDR3 length, J gene, V gene, CDR3 protein, CDR3 DNA. The D gene is left open where the match is weak. Not every row has a clone size; where given, it reads once, few, many or a size class.

TRBD2 . 15 TRBJ2-1 TRBV7-9 CASSLTGTSDDEQFF TGTGCCAGCAGCTTAACCGGGACTAGCGACGATGAGCAGTTCTTC
TRBD2 . 15 TRBJ2-4 TRBV6-5 CASSKGTIAKNIQYF TGTGCCAGCTCCAAGGGGACTATAGCCAAAAACATTCAGTACTTC
TRBD2 . 15 TRBJ2-1 TRBV27 CASSIGTSGYNEQFF TGTGCCAGCAGCATTGGGACTAGCGGATACAATGAGCAGTTCTTC
TRBD1 . 15 TRBJ2-7 TRBV5-5 CASSGGTGVSYEQYF TGTGCCAGCAGCGGAGGGACAGGGGTCTCCTACGAGCAGTACTTC
. . 12 TRBJ1-1 TRBV6-5 CASISWTAEAFF TGTGCCAGCATCTCCTGGACAGCTGAAGCTTTCTTT
TRBD2 . 17 TRBJ2-3 TRBV2 CASRSSGVRRGTDTQYF TGTGCCAGCAGGTCTAGCGGGGTTAGACGGGGCACAGATACGCAGTATTTT
. . 15 TRBJ2-3 TRBV18 CASSPLGGDLDTQYF TGTGCCAGCTCACCATTGGGGGGAGATCTAGATACGCAGTATTTT
. . 12 TRBJ1-2 TRBV28 CASSLEGSGYTF TGTGCCAGCAGTTTAGAAGGTAGCGGCTACACCTTC
. . 15 TRBJ2-7 TRBV3-1/TRBV3-2 CASSHSGLSSDEQYF TGTGCCAGCAGCCATTCGGGACTTTCAAGTGACGAGCAGTACTTC
TRBD2 . 15 TRBJ2-1 TRBV7-9 CASSLVLAGDNEQFF TGTGCCAGCAGCTTAGTACTAGCGGGAGACAATGAGCAGTTCTTC
. few 12 TRBJ2-7 TRBV2 CASDIGIYEQYF TGTGCCAGTGATATCGGGATATACGAGCAGTACTTC
TRBD2 . 14 TRBJ2-2 TRBV4-1 CASRTSGNTGELFF TGCGCCAGCCGGACTAGCGGGAACACCGGGGAGCTGTTTTTT
. . 13 TRBJ2-6 TRBV28 CASSLSGANVLTF TGTGCCAGCAGCCTCTCTGGGGCCAACGTCCTGACTTTC
. . 12 TRBJ2-7 TRBV29-1 CSVAGSSYEQYF TGCAGCGTTGCCGGGAGCTCCTACGAGCAGTACTTC
TRBD1 . 16 TRBJ1-4 TRBV7-9 CASSLAGGQKGEKLFF TGTGCCAGCAGCTTAGCAGGGGGACAGAAAGGTGAAAAACTGTTTTTT
. . 14 TRBJ1-1 TRBV19 CASSINGRNTEAFF TGTGCCAGTAGTATTAATGGGAGGAACACTGAAGCTTTCTTT
. . 13 TRBJ1-5 TRBV2 CASSDGGGQPQHF TGTGCCAGCAGTGATGGGGGGGGTCAGCCCCAGCATTTT
. few 16 TRBJ2-7 TRBV28 CASSLLASTSMYEQYF TGTGCCAGCAGTTTATTAGCTTCTACCAGCATGTACGAGCAGTACTTC
TRBD1 . 14 TRBJ2-1 TRBV29-1 CSVGGTEVNNEQFF TGCAGCGTTGGGGGGACAGAGGTCAACAATGAGCAGTTCTTC
. . 13 TRBJ2-3 TRBV6-5 CASNRGSTDTQYF TGTGCCAGCAATCGCGGCAGCACAGATACGCAGTATTTT